This passage covers 9 T cell receptor beta chains from one sample sequenced in a study of patients and donors after allogeneic stem cell transplantation. TCRdb re-derived calls from the RT-PCR reads in MiXCR, one entry per CDR3 protein. The table records 160,000 or so distinct CDR3 sequences, 20% to 25% of them present only once. Sequencing was performed on blood, either unsorted or a sorted T cell fraction (not recorded which). The receptors come from a human donor who was either an allogeneic HSCT recipient or a stem cell or donor lymphocyte infusion donor (not recorded which). It is not recorded whose cells these are; they may come from a transplant donor.

The chain recombines TRBV20-1 with TRBJ2-1; 8 positions match TRBD2. The CDR3 covers 13 residues. J was trimmed by 9 bases and V by 2 bases; bases with no gene match: 6. Looked up from germline, CDR1 is DFQATT and CDR2 is SNEGSKA (reference sequence). The CDR3 loop is CSARFGSGIEQFF. In DNA, the CDR3 is TGCAGTGCTAGATTTGGTAGCGGGATTGAGCAGTTCTTC.

The chain links TRBV9 to TRBJ2-1, with 9 bases aligning to TRBD2. V lost 4 bases and J lost 6; bases outside the gene matches: 14. Germline loops: CDR1 SGDLS, CDR2 YYNGEE. The CDR3 consists of 17 residues. CDR3 residues: CASSPSFGRGGVNEQFF. DNA of the CDR3: TGTGCCAGCAGCCCGTCCTTTGGGCGGGGGGGCGTCAATGAGCAGTTCTTC.

To note about this clonotype: Just one base apart from a much larger clone, this may be a read error. The conserved closing phenylalanine or tryptophan is absent in this CDR3, likely reflecting a read error. V gene TRBV7-6 combines with J gene TRBJ1-1; D perhaps matches TRBD1 (5 bases). The V gene's germline CDR1 is SGHVS and CDR2 FNYEAQ. V lost 2 bases and J 7 bases, leaving 11 bases between the germline ends. The CDR3 extends over 13 amino acids. CDR3 coding DNA: TGTGCCAGCAGCTTAAGCAGGGCTGGTGAAGCTTTCTTG. It codes for CASSLSRAGEAFL.

This clonotype turned up a few times. The CDR3, as DNA: TGCAGTGCTGCCCGGGACAGCCCTACCAAAAACATTCAGTACTTC. Amino acids: CSAARDSPTKNIQYF. This chain joins TRBV20-1 and TRBJ2-4; 7 nucleotides match TRBD1. CDR1 and CDR2 (germline): DFQATT, SNEGSKA (reference sequence). The CDR3 spans 15 residues. With 5 bases clipped from V and 2 bases from J, the junction kept 9 bases outside the gene matches.

The V and J genes are TRBV25-1 and TRBJ1-6; D gene unclear. The ends were cut back, 4 bases at V and 4 bases at J, with 8 bases in the middle. Looked up from germline, CDR1 is MGHDK and CDR2 is SYGVNS. This CDR3 comprises 14 residues. The CDR3 here is CASSVGVYNSPLHF. Written as DNA, the CDR3 is TGTGCCAGCAGTGTGGGCGTTTATAATTCACCCCTCCACTTT.

The V and J genes are TRBV20-1 and TRBJ1-2; 12 positions match TRBD1. CDR1 is DFQATT, CDR2 SNEGSKA, per germline (reference sequence). There are 13 residues in the CDR3. J lost 7 bases, V lost 5 bases, and 5 bases had no gene match. DNA for the CDR3: TGCAGTGCTCCGGGACAGGGGGCGGGTGGCTACACCTTC. Translation gives CSAPGQGAGGYTF.

The rearrangement links TRBV7-2 to TRBJ1-5; TRBD1 might be the D (5 bases). This CDR3 has 13 amino acids. The V end was cut by 0 bases, the J end by 8 bases, with 8 bases between. From germline, CDR1 is SGHTA and CDR2 FQGNSA. CDR3 loop: CASSLALGEPQHF. The CDR3 DNA reads TGTGCCAGCAGCTTAGCGCTAGGGGAGCCCCAGCATTTT. The full variable domain, rest sourced from reference TRBV7-2 and TRBJ1-5, is GAGVSQSPSNKVTEKGKDVELRCDPISGHTALYWYRQSLGQGLEFLIYFQGNSAPDKSGLPSDRFSAERTGGSVSTLTIQRTQQEDSAVYLCASSLALGEPQHFGDGTRLSIL.

There are a few counts of this clonotype. The chain employs TRBV6-5 and TRBJ2-1; unclear D gene. CDR3 size: 14 residues. From germline, CDR1 is MNHEY and CDR2 SVGAGI. Trimming cost V 6 bases and J 0 bases, with 9 bases left between them. CDR3 residues: CASSSVSSYNEQFF. The CDR3 coding sequence is TGTGCCAGCAGCTCGGTGAGCTCCTACAATGAGCAGTTCTTC.

This clonotype appeared a few times. The chain joins TRBV10-3 to TRBJ2-2; 8 nucleotides match TRBD1. CDR3 length: 16 residues. Trimming cost V 0 bases and J 4 bases; bases outside gene matches: 4. Germline CDR1 is ENHRY and CDR2 is SYGVKD. Here the CDR3 DNA reads TGTGCCATCAGTGAGTCCAGGACAGGGACCACCGGGGAGCTGTTTTTT. Protein product: CAISESRTGTTGELFF.